Each of the 6 T cell receptor beta chains below was sequenced from the same sample in a study of CD8+ T cells in alopecia areata. cDNA serving as the sequencing template came from extracted, reverse transcribed RNA. TCRdb's copy holds only in-frame clones and misses some; the assay was immunoSEQ multiplex PCR. This table has approximately 150,000 clones, 85% to 90% appearing once. The sample consisted of CD8+ T cells sorted from blood, taken at week 0. The receptors derive from a human donor with alopecia areata.

This chain joins TRBV5-1 and TRBJ2-7; the match to TRBD1 covers 9 bases. Trimming at V came to 3 bases and at J to 1 base, leaving 2 bases not matched to a gene. The germline V gene encodes CDR1 SGHRS and CDR2 YFSETQ. CDR3 length: 14 amino acids. CDR3 in DNA: TGCGCCAGCAGCTGGGGACAGGGATCCTACGAGCAGTACTTC. Protein sequence: CASSWGQGSYEQYF.

The chain is built from TRBV29-1 and TRBJ2-7; a weak D match, TRBD1 (6 bases). Trimming removed 7 bases at V and 0 bases at J, with 10 bases between. The germline CDR1 and CDR2 sequences are SQVTM and ANQGSEA. This CDR3 region has 12 residues. The CDR3, as DNA: TGCAGCGCCGGACAGAGCTCCTACGAGCAGTACTTC. This translates into CSAGQSSYEQYF.

The chain recombines TRBV19 with TRBJ2-3, with D maybe TRBD1 (8 bases). Between the trimmed V and J ends, which lost 6 bases and 3 bases, there was a span of 16 bases. Germline V lookup: CDR1 LNHDA, CDR2 SQIVND (reference sequence). CDR3 length: 15 amino acids. CDR3 residues: CASSPGQGGTDTQYF. The CDR3 DNA reads as TGTGCCAGTAGCCCCGGACAGGGAGGGACAGATACGCAGTATTTT.

The chain recombines TRBV4-1 with TRBJ2-1; 8 bases align to TRBD1. The V gene's germline CDR1 is MGHRA and CDR2 YSYEKL. The CDR3 sequence is 16 residues long. The trim removed 0 bases at V and 7 bases at J, leaving 8 bases unmatched. The CDR3 bases are TGCGCCAGCAGCCAAGAAAGCCAGGGGGCTCATAATGAGCAGTTCTTC. Residues: CASSQESQGAHNEQFF.

CDR3 sequence reads: CASSIGPGTQETQYF. In DNA form, the CDR3 reads TGTGCCAGTAGTATAGGGCCGGGAACCCAAGAGACCCAGTACTTC. The chain couples TRBV19 to TRBJ2-5; D is perhaps TRBD2 (5 bases). Trimming took off 1 base at V and 1 base at J, with 10 bases between the two ends. Germline V gene data show CDR1 as LNHDA and CDR2 as SQIVND (reference sequence). The CDR3 length is 15 residues.

The chain joins TRBV7-9 to TRBJ2-7, with TRBD1 matching over 9 bases. The ends lost 7 bases at V and 5 bases at J; junction bases unmatched: 9. The CDR3 is 14 residues long. Germline V gene sequence: CDR1 SEHNR, CDR2 FQNEAQ (reference sequence). This chain's CDR3 is CASTAPGQGNEQYF. The DNA for the CDR3 is TGTGCCAGCACCGCGCCGGGACAGGGAAACGAGCAGTACTTC. The full variable domain, in which reference TRBV7-9 and TRBJ2-7 provide the parts outside the CDR3, is DTGVSQNPRHKITKRGQNVTFRCDPISEHNRLYWYRQTLGQGPEFLTYFQNEAQLEKSRLLSDRFSAERPKGSFSTLEIQRTEQGDSAMYLCASTAPGQGNEQYFGPGTRLTVT.